Reported below is one TCR beta chain. A second roughly 7 to 12 cycle PCR used barcoded and J-beta primers. TCRdb called the 5' RACE reads again in MiXCR, with one record for every CDR3 protein. This table holds around 780,000 distinct CDR3 sequences, just over 55% found once. The data belong to a study of blood T cells in healthy people across ages. This CDR3 region has 15 residues. In germline, CDR1 is SQVTM, CDR2 ANQGSEA. The sequenced sample consisted of blood. The chain is built from TRBV29-1 and TRBJ2-5; 14 bases fit TRBD2. Gene TRBJ2-7 matches the end of the DNA better, so the J call may be wrong. The sequence came from a middle-aged man in good health. DNA for the CDR3: TGCAGCGTTGAAAGACTAGCGGGAGGGCCTAACGAGCAGTACTTC. It codes for CSVERLAGGPNEQYF.